Sequencing of this TCR beta chain was carried out in a study of blood T cell repertoires in COVID-19. Looking at the study overall: The study drew acute and convalescent COVID-19 samples from the United States, Italy and Spain. From T cells, B-cell-depleted T cells, or PBMCs came the material, which was cDNA or gDNA.

Trimming left V 0 bases short and J 8 bases short, with 12 bases between. The CDR3 is 15 amino acids. Looked up from germline, CDR1 is SGHRS and CDR2 is YFSETQ. This clone has a handful of counts. Original processing methods: By means of reference gene primer amplification, nucleated cell counts were estimated. TCRdb's copy holds only in-frame clones and misses some; the assay was immunoSEQ multiplex PCR. That table supplies the V and J calls and clone size; D and trimming were determined from the DNA. The top ten clones hold about 4% of a sample with roughly 260,000 clones, about nine tenths of them seen once.

The receptor was derived from a woman aged 40 to 49 with acute or convalescent COVID-19. Specimen: peripheral blood. This rearrangement joins TRBV5-1 to TRBJ1-6; no reliable D call. The CDR3 nucleotides read TGCGCCAGCAGCTTGGTGGCAGGTCGTGATTCACCCCTCCACTTT. Its protein is CASSLVAGRDSPLHF.